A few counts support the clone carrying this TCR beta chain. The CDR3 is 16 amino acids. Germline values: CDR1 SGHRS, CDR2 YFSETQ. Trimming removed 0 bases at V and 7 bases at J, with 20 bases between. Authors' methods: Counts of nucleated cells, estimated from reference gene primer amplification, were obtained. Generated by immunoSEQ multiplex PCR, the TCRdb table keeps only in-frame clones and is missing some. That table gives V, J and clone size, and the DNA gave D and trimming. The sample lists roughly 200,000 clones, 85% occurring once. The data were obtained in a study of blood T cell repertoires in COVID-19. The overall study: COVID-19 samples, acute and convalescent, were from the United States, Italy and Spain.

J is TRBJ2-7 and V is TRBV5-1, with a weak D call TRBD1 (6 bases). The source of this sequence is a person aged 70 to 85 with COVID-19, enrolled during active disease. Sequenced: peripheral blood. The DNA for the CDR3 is TGCGCCAGCAGCTTGGGCCCCCCAGGGGCGGTAGGGGAGCAGTACTTC. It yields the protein CASSLGPPGAVGEQYF.